The 8 T cell receptor beta chains below were found in one sample sequenced in a study of CD4 T cells in relation to SARS-CoV-2 and coronaviruses. No antigens are known for them. The assay was immunoSEQ multiplex PCR, and TCRdb's table has in-frame clones only and misses some. The data contain approximately 19,000 clones, roughly three quarters of them seen just once; the ten biggest clones take up about 15%. Before the COVID-19 pandemic, during about 2010-2018, CD4+ T cells were taken from unexposed donors. After about 10 days of culture, CD4+ T cells were isolated. Sequencing was performed on CD4+ T cells from PBMCs, cultured in vitro. These receptors came from a human donor in good health.

J is TRBJ2-1 and V is TRBV5-1; TRBD2 matches 10 bases. The J segment lost 6 bases and the V segment lost 0 bases, leaving 3 bases of the junction unmatched. Looked up from germline, CDR1 is SGHRS and CDR2 is YFSETQ. This CDR3 spans 15 amino acids. The CDR3 loop reads CASSLGSSGSNEQFF. Here the CDR3 DNA reads TGCGCCAGCAGCTTGGGGTCTAGCGGGAGCAATGAGCAGTTCTTC.

The V gene is TRBV5-6, the J gene TRBJ2-1; D uncertain. The length of the CDR3 is 12 residues. Germline CDR1 and CDR2: SGHDT and YYEEEE. Trimming left V 0 bases short and J 15 bases short, with 13 bases between. The DNA for the CDR3 is TGTGCCAGCAGCTTGGCCGGTGAAGGTCGGTTCTTC. As protein: CASSLAGEGRFF.

The chain is built from TRBV19 and TRBJ1-5; 9 bases are shared with TRBD1. The CDR3 runs 16 residues. V shed 4 bases, J shed 4 bases, and the junction held 8 bases outside the gene matches. Germline V gene sequence: CDR1 LNHDA, CDR2 SQIVND (reference sequence). CDR3 sequence reads: CASSRNRQGGNQPQHF. For the CDR3, the DNA is TGTGCCAGTAGTAGAAATCGACAGGGGGGAAATCAGCCCCAGCATTTT.

This clone was counted only a few times. This sequence joins TRBV27 and TRBJ2-7, with D possibly matching TRBD2 (5 bases). Between the trimmed V and J ends, which lost 5 bases and 6 bases, there was a span of 17 bases. The germline gives CDR1 MNHEY, CDR2 SMNVEV (reference sequence). The CDR3 is 14 amino acids. This CDR3 reads CASSTRAQSSEQYF. As DNA, the CDR3 is TGTGCCAGCAGTACTAGGGCCCAATCTTCCGAGCAGTACTTC.

V gene TRBV3-1 (or the pseudogene TRBV3-2) combines with J gene TRBJ2-7; 11 bases are shared with TRBD1. The CDR3 covers 18 residues. Trimming cost V 0 bases and J 7 bases; bases outside gene matches: 14. CDR1 is LGHDT, CDR2 YNNKEL, per germline (reference sequence). For the CDR3, the DNA is TGTGCCAGCAGCCAAGACCGGGACAGGGGGTCCCCCAGGGGGGAGCAGTACTTC. Residues: CASSQDRDRGSPRGEQYF.

V is TRBV19 and J is TRBJ2-7; D call uncertain. This CDR3 contains 15 residues. CDR1 is LNHDA and CDR2 is SQIVND in the germline V gene (reference sequence). Between the trimmed V and J ends, which lost 10 bases and 3 bases, there was a span of 22 bases. The CDR3 bases are TGTGCCACCAGCCCCAACCAACCTCGATACTACGAGCAGTACTTC. This gives the protein CATSPNQPRYYEQYF.

The chain joins TRBV24-1 to TRBJ1-1; no clear D. CDR1 is KGHDR and CDR2 is SFDVKD in the germline V gene. Trimming left V 3 bases short and J 5 bases short, with 12 bases between. This CDR3 comprises 14 residues. The CDR3 DNA reads TGTGCCACCAGTGATGGGGTCCCGGGGACTGAAGCTTTCTTT. Translated: CATSDGVPGTEAFF.

V gene TRBV28 combines with J gene TRBJ1-5, with 7 positions matching TRBD1. Looked up from germline, CDR1 is MDHEN and CDR2 is SYDVKM. This CDR3 is built from 14 residues. Trimming removed 3 bases from V and 6 bases from J; junction bases left unmatched: 5. The DNA for the CDR3 is TGTGCCAGCAGTTTCTCGACAGGGCGTCAGCCCCAGCATTTT. Translated, it gives CASSFSTGRQPQHF.